This section outlines one T cell receptor (beta chain) sequence together with its context. Its antigen is as yet unknown. These data come from a study of T-cell memory formation after mild COVID-19. Study context: Largely donor-specific sequence clusters came from two donors. Study observations and caveats: While clones contracting from day 15 to 85 were balanced between CD4 and CD8, later expanders leaned CD4+. Unconfirmed was the SARS-CoV-2 specificity of second-wave clones that peaked on day 37. Pre-infection memory harbored some responding clones, suggesting cross-reactive memory joined.

There are 12 residues in the CDR3. The V end lost 1 base, the J end lost 5 bases, and 5 bases lay between the germline ends. TCRdb processed the 5' RACE reads anew with MiXCR; each CDR3 protein has one entry. The repertoire holds 150,000 to 200,000 distinct CDR3 sequences, with roughly 31% as singletons. Sequencing used PBMCs or a T cell subset sorted from them (not recorded which). The receptor comes from an adult woman who had mild COVID-19 (a few samples of this study predate the infection). Cell type and time point are not known. This chain uses TRBV12-3 or TRBV12-4 with TRBJ1-2; D unclear. DNA of the CDR3: TGTGCCAGCAGTTTAGTCGGGTATGGCTACACCTTC. This codes for CASSLVGYGYTF.